The present TCR beta chain was sequenced within a study of post-analysis software for immune sequencing data. The wider study: Some patients lacked subtype; others had relapsing-remitting, secondary progressive or progressive-relapsing disease. Findings and limits, study-wide: When the samples were clustered directly with F measure, those that had been prepared in the same batch showed strong co-clustering. Significantly lower normalized Chao1 diversity was seen in multiple sclerosis patients than in controls. About 5 TRBV segments were more frequent in patients than controls; TRBV5-6, TRBV5-1 and TRBV20-1 belonged to this group.

Unique molecular identifiers were present in the TCR beta cDNA libraries. Input populations of about 1 to 11 million T cells gave rise to hundreds of thousands of cDNA molecules. TCRdb fed the PCR reads into MiXCR, producing one record per CDR3 protein. The table lists about 200,000 distinct CDR3 sequences, roughly 28% of them singletons, with roughly 3.4% in the top ten. The CDR3 totals 11 residues. V was cut by 4 bases and J by 7 bases, with 9 bases left in between. Germline V gives CDR1 GTSNPN, CDR2 SVGIG (reference sequence). This clonotype was detected only once. The antigen remains unidentified. The rearrangement uses TRBV30 and TRBJ2-3, with D hard to call. Sequences were obtained from blood. The TCR was taken from a girl between 2 and 17 years old with multiple sclerosis. Written as DNA, the CDR3 is TGTGCCTGGACGCTGGGGAATACGCAGTATTTT. Its translation: CAWTLGNTQYF.